These 2 T cell receptor beta chains share one sample of origin, sequenced in a study of identical twins (dated by TCRdb to about 2016). Libraries were prepared through 5' RACE. Instrument used: Illumina HiSeq 2000. The raw public data were reprocessed by TCRdb itself: fastp quality trimming at Q25, MiXCR clonotype calling, in-frame beta chains only. One record per CDR3 amino acid sequence lists the most common genes and DNA. This sample is represented by around 670,000 distinct CDR3 sequences; approximately 6.1% of them were singletons. In total, the top ten clones hold 1.5% to 2% of the sample. Material: naive T cells sorted from blood. The intended sense of this specimen's cell subset or site label: cells isolated with a human naive T-cell isolation kit. These receptors were taken from a man aged 18 to 30 in good health.

The chain uses TRBV12-3 or TRBV12-4 and TRBJ1-5; 8 bases agree with TRBD1. With 6 bases clipped from V and 2 bases from J, the junction kept 6 bases outside the gene matches. The CDR3 is 15 amino acids. The CDR3 is CASSLDRAGNQPQHF. CDR3 DNA sequence: TGTGCCAGCAGCTTGGACAGGGCTGGCAATCAGCCCCAGCATTTT.

This sequence joins TRBV6-2 or TRBV6-3 and TRBJ2-3; D is undetermined. Germline loops: CDR1 MNHEY, CDR2 SVGEGT. This CDR3 has 12 residues. Trimming removed 4 bases at V and 6 bases at J, with 8 bases between. DNA for the CDR3: TGTGCCAGCAGTTCGTTTCGGGATACGCAGTATTTT. Protein sequence: CASSSFRDTQYF.